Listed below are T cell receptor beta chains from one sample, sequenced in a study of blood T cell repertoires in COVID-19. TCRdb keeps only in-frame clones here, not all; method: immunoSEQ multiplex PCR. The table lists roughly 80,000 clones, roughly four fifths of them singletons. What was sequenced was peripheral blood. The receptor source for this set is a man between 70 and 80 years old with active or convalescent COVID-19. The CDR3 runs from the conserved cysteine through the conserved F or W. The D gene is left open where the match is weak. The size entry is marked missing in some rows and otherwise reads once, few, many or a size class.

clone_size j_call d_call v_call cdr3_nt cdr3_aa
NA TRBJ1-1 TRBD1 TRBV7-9 TGTGCCAGCAGCTCGAGGACAGGGACGGAAGCTTTCTTT CASSSRTGTEAFF
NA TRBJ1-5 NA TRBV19 TGTGCCAGTAGTATCGGGGTACGCCAGCCCCAGCATTTT CASSIGVRQPQHF
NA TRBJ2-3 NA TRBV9 TGTGCCAGCAGCGTTAGCCTAGTCATAGATACGCAGTATTTT CASSVSLVIDTQYF
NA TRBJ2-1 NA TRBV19 TGTGCCACCCGGGAAGAACCCCTCAATGAGCAGTTCTTC CATREEPLNEQFF
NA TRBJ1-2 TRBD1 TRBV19 TGTGCCAGTAGCGTGACAGGGATAGGTGGCTACACCTTC CASSVTGIGGYTF
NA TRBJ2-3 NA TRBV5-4 TGTGCCAGCAGCTCCGGGGAAACAGATACGCAGTATTTT CASSSGETDTQYF
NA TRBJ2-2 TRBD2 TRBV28 TGTGCCAGCGGGCGGGCGCGGGGGGGCACCGGGGAGCTGTTTTTT CASGRARGGTGELFF
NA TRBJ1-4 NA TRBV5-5 TGTGCCAGCAGCTTGCTGGTACCAGGGGCCCGTGGGGGCGCCGAAAAACTGTTTTTT CASSLLVPGARGGAEKLFF
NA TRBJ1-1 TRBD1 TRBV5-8 TGTGCCAGCAGCAGGGGACAGGGTCACACTGAAGCTTTCTTT CASSRGQGHTEAFF
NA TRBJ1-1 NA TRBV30 TGTGCCTGGAGTCCCAATACGGAGGGAACTGAAGCTTTCTTT CAWSPNTEGTEAFF
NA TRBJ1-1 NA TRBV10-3 TGTGCCATCAGTGATGGGCAACCTGAAGCTTTCTTT CAISDGQPEAFF
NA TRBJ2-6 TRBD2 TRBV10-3 TGTGCCATCAGTGAGTCGACTGGCGGGAGAAGCTCTGGGGCCAACGTCCTGACTTTC CAISESTGGRSSGANVLTF
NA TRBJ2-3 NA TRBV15 TGTGCCACCAGCAAGCTCGTCAAAACAGATACGCAGTATTTT CATSKLVKTDTQYF
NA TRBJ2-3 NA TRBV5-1 TGCGCCAGCACCGGGGAGGCCGATACGCAGTATTTT CASTGEADTQYF
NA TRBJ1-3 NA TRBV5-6 TGTGCCAGCAGTAACCTAAATCAAGGACACAATCCTGGAAACACCATATATTTT CASSNLNQGHNPGNTIYF
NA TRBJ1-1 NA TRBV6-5 TGTGCCAGCAGTTACGTTGGGAGCACTGAAGCTTTCTTT CASSYVGSTEAFF
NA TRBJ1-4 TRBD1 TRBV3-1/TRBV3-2 TGTGCCAGCAGCCATGACAGGGGGAGTGAAAAACTGTTTTTT CASSHDRGSEKLFF
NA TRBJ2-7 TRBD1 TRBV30 TGTGCCTGGAGTGTAGGGACAGATCTCGAGCAGTACTTC CAWSVGTDLEQYF
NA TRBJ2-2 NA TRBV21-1 TGTGCCAGCAGCAGGAGGGTTGTAAGGTTAAACACCGGGGAGCTGTTTTTT CASSRRVVRLNTGELFF
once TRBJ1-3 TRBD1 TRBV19 TGTGCCAGTACACAGGGGGCCAATGGAAACACCATATATTTT CASTQGANGNTIYF
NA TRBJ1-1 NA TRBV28 TGTGCCAGCAGTATACCCCGGGTGCGGAACACTGAAGCTTTCTTT CASSIPRVRNTEAFF
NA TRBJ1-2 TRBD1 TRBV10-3 TGTGCCATCAGTGAGGTGGGACAGGCGCTCTATGGCTACACCTTC CAISEVGQALYGYTF
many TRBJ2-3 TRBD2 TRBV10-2 TGCGCCAGCAAACTAGCGGCGAACACAGATACGCAGTATTTT CASKLAANTDTQYF
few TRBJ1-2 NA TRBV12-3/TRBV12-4 TGTGCCAGCAGTTACCAGGGCCATGGCTACACCTTC CASSYQGHGYTF
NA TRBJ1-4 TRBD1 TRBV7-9 TGTGCCAGCAGCTTAGGGGTAGGGGGCGAAGAAAAACTGTTTTTT CASSLGVGGEEKLFF
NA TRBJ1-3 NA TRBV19 TGTGCCAGCGCGATCGAGGGTTTGGGAGGAAACACCATATATTTT CASAIEGLGGNTIYF
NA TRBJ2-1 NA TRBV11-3 TGTGCCAGCAGGCTACAGGGTAGCTCCTACAATGAGCAGTTCTTC CASRLQGSSYNEQFF
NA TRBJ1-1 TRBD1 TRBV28 TGTGCCAGCAGTTCTGGGACAGGGAGAACTGAAGCTTTCTTT CASSSGTGRTEAFF
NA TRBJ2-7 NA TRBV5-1 TGCGCCAGCAGCTTTGGTCTGAATCCGGGCGAGCAGTACTTC CASSFGLNPGEQYF
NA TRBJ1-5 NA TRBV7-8 TGTGCCAGCAGCTTAGGGGGAGGTGATCAGCCCCAGCATTTT CASSLGGGDQPQHF
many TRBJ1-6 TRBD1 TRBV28 TGTGCCAGCAGACCCGGACAGGTGGTTTCACCCCTCCACTTT CASRPGQVVSPLHF
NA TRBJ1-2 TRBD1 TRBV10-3 TGTGCCATCAGTGAGAATCAAGGGACAGGCCATGGCTACACCTTC CAISENQGTGHGYTF